These T cell receptor beta chains were read from a single sample in a study of T cells in Graves' hyperthyroidism and ophthalmopathy. One entry per CDR3 protein results from TCRdb running MiXCR on the multiplex PCR reads. The table lists under 600,000 distinct CDR3 sequences, more than 15% of them singletons. The sequenced material came from blood. These receptors originate from a woman aged 40 to 50 with Graves' ophthalmopathy. Both conserved end residues are part of each CDR3. D genes are given only for firm matches. Not all rows give a size; the values are once, few, many and, for expanded clones, a class.

cdr3_aa: CASTKQSVDNEQFF; cdr3_nt: TGTGCCAGCACCAAGCAGTCAGTGGACAATGAGCAGTTCTTC; j_call: TRBJ2-1; clone_size: NA; d_call: NA; v_call: TRBV27
cdr3_aa: CASSARQNTGELFF; cdr3_nt: TGTGCCAGCAGTGCCCGACAGAACACCGGGGAGCTGTTTTTT; j_call: TRBJ2-2; clone_size: few; d_call: NA; v_call: TRBV6-1
cdr3_aa: CASSSWRAPRDQPQHF; cdr3_nt: TGTGCCAGCAGCTCCTGGCGGGCCCCGAGGGACCAGCCCCAGCATTTT; j_call: TRBJ1-5; clone_size: few; d_call: NA; v_call: TRBV7-9
cdr3_aa: CSANSGGTYNEQFF; cdr3_nt: TGCAGTGCGAATAGCGGGGGCACCTACAATGAGCAGTTCTTC; j_call: TRBJ2-1; clone_size: few; d_call: TRBD2; v_call: TRBV20-1
cdr3_aa: CASSSPLGDRGRGRETQYF; cdr3_nt: TGTGCCAGCAGCTCCCCCTTGGGAGACAGGGGGCGCGGTAGAGAGACCCAGTACTTC; j_call: TRBJ2-5; clone_size: many; d_call: TRBD1; v_call: TRBV11-2
cdr3_aa: CASSQERLNTEAFF; cdr3_nt: TGTGCCAGCAGCCAAGAAAGACTGAACACTGAAGCTTTCTTT; j_call: TRBJ1-1; clone_size: many; d_call: NA; v_call: TRBV4-2
cdr3_aa: CASTHRRGWGAGNQPQHF; cdr3_nt: TGTGCCAGCACCCACCGGAGAGGGTGGGGGGCTGGCAATCAGCCCCAGCATTTT; j_call: TRBJ1-5; clone_size: many; d_call: NA; v_call: TRBV28
cdr3_aa: CASNGQGATYEQYF; cdr3_nt: TGTGCCAGCAACGGACAGGGTGCAACCTACGAGCAGTACTTC; j_call: TRBJ2-7; clone_size: many; d_call: TRBD1; v_call: TRBV7-8
cdr3_aa: CASSLDGTLNIQYF; cdr3_nt: TGTGCCAGCAGCTTAGATGGGACGCTAAACATTCAGTACTTC; j_call: TRBJ2-4; clone_size: many; d_call: NA; v_call: TRBV11-2
cdr3_aa: CASRTSGQTNSPLHF; cdr3_nt: TGCGCCAGCCGCACCTCGGGACAGACTAATTCACCCCTCCACTTT; j_call: TRBJ1-6; clone_size: many; d_call: TRBD1; v_call: TRBV5-1
cdr3_aa: CASSQEMGQGVAEAFF; cdr3_nt: TGTGCCAGCAGCCAAGAGATGGGACAGGGGGTCGCTGAAGCTTTCTTT; j_call: TRBJ1-1; clone_size: few; d_call: TRBD1; v_call: TRBV3-1
cdr3_aa: CASVPTSGGDKNIQYF; cdr3_nt: TGTGCCAGCGTGCCTACTAGCGGGGGAGACAAAAACATTCAGTACTTC; j_call: TRBJ2-4; clone_size: NA; d_call: TRBD2; v_call: TRBV2
cdr3_aa: CASSSGTSAYSSYNEQFF; cdr3_nt: TGTGCCAGCAGTTCCGGGACTAGCGCCTATAGCTCCTACAATGAGCAGTTCTTC; j_call: TRBJ2-1; clone_size: few; d_call: TRBD2; v_call: TRBV6-2/TRBV6-3
cdr3_aa: CASSLVASGTDTQYF; cdr3_nt: TGTGCCAGCAGCTTAGTGGCCTCTGGCACAGATACGCAGTATTTT; j_call: TRBJ2-3; clone_size: NA; d_call: NA; v_call: TRBV7-3
cdr3_aa: CASSPSRQGDYGYTF; cdr3_nt: TGTGCCAGCTCACCAAGCAGACAGGGAGACTATGGCTACACCTTC; j_call: TRBJ1-2; clone_size: few; d_call: TRBD1; v_call: TRBV18
cdr3_aa: CSAKGQGGASTEAFF; cdr3_nt: TGCAGTGCTAAAGGACAGGGGGGGGCCTCCACTGAAGCTTTCTTT; j_call: TRBJ1-1; clone_size: many; d_call: TRBD1; v_call: TRBV20-1
cdr3_aa: CASSWQEGGTEAFF; cdr3_nt: TGCGCCAGCAGCTGGCAAGAGGGGGGGACTGAAGCTTTCTTT; j_call: TRBJ1-1; clone_size: many; d_call: NA; v_call: TRBV5-1
cdr3_aa: CASSLVAPAFRIYNEQFF; cdr3_nt: TGTGCCAGCAGCTTAGTTGCCCCAGCGTTTAGGATCTACAATGAGCAGTTCTTC; j_call: TRBJ2-1; clone_size: few; d_call: NA; v_call: TRBV7-6
cdr3_aa: CASSLVLLDHEQFF; cdr3_nt: TGTGCCAGCAGCTTGGTTCTCCTAGACCATGAGCAGTTCTTC; j_call: TRBJ2-1; clone_size: few; d_call: NA; v_call: TRBV5-5
cdr3_aa: CASSQAKETQYF; cdr3_nt: TGCGCCAGCAGCCAGGCGAAAGAGACCCAGTACTTC; j_call: TRBJ2-5; clone_size: NA; d_call: NA; v_call: TRBV4-1
cdr3_aa: CASSFFATNEKLFF; cdr3_nt: TGTGCCAGCAGCTTTTTTGCAACTAATGAAAAACTGTTTTTT; j_call: TRBJ1-4; clone_size: NA; d_call: NA; v_call: TRBV3-1
cdr3_aa: CSAEQASTNYGYTF; cdr3_nt: TGCAGTGCGGAGCAGGCCAGTACTAACTATGGCTACACCTTC; j_call: TRBJ1-2; clone_size: NA; d_call: NA; v_call: TRBV20-1
cdr3_aa: CASSYSGATAGNTIYF; cdr3_nt: TGTGCCAGCAGTTACTCGGGAGCAACGGCCGGAAACACCATATATTTT; j_call: TRBJ1-3; clone_size: NA; d_call: NA; v_call: TRBV6-2/TRBV6-3
cdr3_aa: CASGQPDRETQYF; cdr3_nt: TGTGCCAGCGGCCAACCGGATCGGGAGACCCAGTACTTC; j_call: TRBJ2-5; clone_size: few; d_call: NA; v_call: TRBV5-4
cdr3_aa: CSARGTYNEQFF; cdr3_nt: TGCAGTGCTAGAGGTACTTACAATGAGCAGTTCTTC; j_call: TRBJ2-1; clone_size: many; d_call: NA; v_call: TRBV20-1
cdr3_aa: CASIGGNEKLFF; cdr3_nt: TGTGCCAGCATCGGCGGTAATGAAAAACTGTTTTTT; j_call: TRBJ1-4; clone_size: many; d_call: NA; v_call: TRBV28
cdr3_aa: CASSSRLAEYSYEQYF; cdr3_nt: TGTGCCAGCAGTTCTAGACTAGCGGAGTACTCCTACGAGCAGTACTTC; j_call: TRBJ2-7; clone_size: many; d_call: TRBD2; v_call: TRBV27
cdr3_aa: CASSVNRFSYEQYF; cdr3_nt: TGTGCCAGCAGCGTAAACAGATTCTCCTACGAGCAGTACTTC; j_call: TRBJ2-7; clone_size: NA; d_call: NA; v_call: TRBV28
cdr3_aa: CASSRSTGSETQYF; cdr3_nt: TGTGCCAGCAGTAGATCGACAGGGAGTGAGACCCAGTACTTC; j_call: TRBJ2-5; clone_size: NA; d_call: TRBD1; v_call: TRBV6-1
cdr3_aa: CASSQVTENSPLHF; cdr3_nt: TGTGCCAGCAGCCAAGTAACGGAGAATTCACCCCTCCACTTT; j_call: TRBJ1-6; clone_size: few; d_call: NA; v_call: TRBV4-2
cdr3_aa: CASSRLGKYNEQFF; cdr3_nt: TGTGCCAGCAGCCGACTAGGAAAGTACAATGAGCAGTTCTTC; j_call: TRBJ2-1; clone_size: few; d_call: NA; v_call: TRBV11-3
cdr3_aa: CASSTGTGSLEQYF; cdr3_nt: TGTGCCAGCAGCACCGGGACAGGGAGCTTGGAGCAGTACTTC; j_call: TRBJ2-7; clone_size: NA; d_call: TRBD1; v_call: TRBV9
cdr3_aa: CASSSSGALAGFIDTQYF; cdr3_nt: TGTGCCAGCAGTTCCTCTGGAGCCCTAGCGGGGTTTATAGATACGCAGTATTTT; j_call: TRBJ2-3; clone_size: many; d_call: TRBD2; v_call: TRBV6-1
cdr3_aa: CASSSQSGGDVTDTQYF; cdr3_nt: TGTGCCAGCAGCTCACAGAGCGGGGGGGATGTTACAGATACGCAGTATTTT; j_call: TRBJ2-3; clone_size: NA; d_call: TRBD2; v_call: TRBV7-3
cdr3_aa: CASELDTGELFF; cdr3_nt: TGTGCCAGCGAGTTGGACACCGGGGAGCTGTTTTTT; j_call: TRBJ2-2; clone_size: NA; d_call: NA; v_call: TRBV6-1
cdr3_aa: CASSMRSGWDTQYF; cdr3_nt: TGTGCCAGTAGTATGAGGAGTGGCTGGGATACGCAGTATTTT; j_call: TRBJ2-3; clone_size: few; d_call: NA; v_call: TRBV19
cdr3_aa: CASSNFGQGRNTDTQYF; cdr3_nt: TGCGCCAGCAGCAACTTCGGACAGGGGCGAAACACAGATACGCAGTATTTT; j_call: TRBJ2-3; clone_size: many; d_call: TRBD1; v_call: TRBV5-1
cdr3_aa: CASSLAAGNEQFF; cdr3_nt: TGTGCCAGCAGTTTAGCGGCGGGAAATGAGCAGTTCTTC; j_call: TRBJ2-1; clone_size: many; d_call: NA; v_call: TRBV27
cdr3_aa: CATSDLRDRGYEQYF; cdr3_nt: TGTGCCACCAGTGATTTGCGTGACAGGGGTTACGAGCAGTACTTC; j_call: TRBJ2-7; clone_size: NA; d_call: TRBD1; v_call: TRBV24-1
cdr3_aa: CATSVAGGREYNEQFF; cdr3_nt: TGTGCCACCAGTGTTGCCGGTGGGAGGGAGTACAATGAGCAGTTCTTC; j_call: TRBJ2-1; clone_size: many; d_call: TRBD2; v_call: TRBV24-1
cdr3_aa: CSAGTANEKLFF; cdr3_nt: TGCAGCGCAGGGACCGCTAATGAAAAACTGTTTTTT; j_call: TRBJ1-4; clone_size: NA; d_call: NA; v_call: TRBV29-1
cdr3_aa: CASSPPPGRLSYNEQFF; cdr3_nt: TGTGCCAGCAGCCCCCCCCCCGGGAGGCTCTCCTACAATGAGCAGTTCTTC; j_call: TRBJ2-1; clone_size: few; d_call: TRBD2; v_call: TRBV7-9
cdr3_aa: CSVRTGASSGANVLTF; cdr3_nt: TGCAGCGTTAGGACAGGGGCCAGCTCTGGGGCCAACGTCCTGACTTTC; j_call: TRBJ2-6; clone_size: NA; d_call: TRBD1; v_call: TRBV29-1
cdr3_aa: CASKGQGDSPLHF; cdr3_nt: TGTGCCAGCAAGGGGCAGGGTGATTCACCCCTCCACTTT; j_call: TRBJ1-6; clone_size: few; d_call: NA; v_call: TRBV2
cdr3_aa: CASSRQRDTQYF; cdr3_nt: TGTGCCAGCTCGAGACAGAGAGATACGCAGTATTTT; j_call: TRBJ2-3; clone_size: many; d_call: NA; v_call: TRBV18
cdr3_aa: CASSQGGEETQYF; cdr3_nt: TGCGCCAGCAGCCAAGGGGGGGAGGAGACCCAGTACTTC; j_call: TRBJ2-5; clone_size: NA; d_call: NA; v_call: TRBV4-1
cdr3_aa: CASSFSAVAYNEQFF; cdr3_nt: TGCGCCAGCAGCTTTTCAGCAGTCGCCTACAATGAGCAGTTCTTC; j_call: TRBJ2-1; clone_size: NA; d_call: NA; v_call: TRBV5-1
cdr3_aa: CASSQDLRLAGVVDTQYF; cdr3_nt: TGTGCCAGCAGCCAAGACTTGAGGCTAGCGGGAGTTGTTGATACGCAGTATTTT; j_call: TRBJ2-3; clone_size: few; d_call: TRBD2; v_call: TRBV3-1
cdr3_aa: CSAAGTGHSGEQFF; cdr3_nt: TGCAGTGCGGCAGGCACAGGGCACTCCGGTGAGCAGTTCTTC; j_call: TRBJ2-1; clone_size: few; d_call: NA; v_call: TRBV20-1
cdr3_aa: CASMPGGWNTEAFF; cdr3_nt: TGTGCCAGCATGCCGGGGGGGTGGAACACTGAAGCTTTCTTT; j_call: TRBJ1-1; clone_size: NA; d_call: NA; v_call: TRBV25-1
cdr3_aa: CASTRVGLWGADNQPQHF; cdr3_nt: TGTGCCAGCACCCGAGTTGGGCTTTGGGGGGCTGACAATCAGCCCCAGCATTTT; j_call: TRBJ1-5; clone_size: many; d_call: NA; v_call: TRBV28
cdr3_aa: CASSPPYGTGPNNEQFF; cdr3_nt: TGTGCCAGCAGTCCCCCCTATGGGACGGGGCCTAACAATGAGCAGTTCTTC; j_call: TRBJ2-1; clone_size: NA; d_call: NA; v_call: TRBV12-3/TRBV12-4
cdr3_aa: CASTKTASYEQYF; cdr3_nt: TGTGCCAGTACCAAGACAGCTTCCTACGAGCAGTACTTC; j_call: TRBJ2-7; clone_size: many; d_call: NA; v_call: TRBV28
cdr3_aa: CASSSGGGNEQFF; cdr3_nt: TGTGCCAGCAGCTCTGGGGGAGGGAATGAGCAGTTCTTC; j_call: TRBJ2-1; clone_size: many; d_call: TRBD2; v_call: TRBV12-3/TRBV12-4